This T cell receptor beta chain was profiled in a study of shared clonotypes between healthy human individuals. Study information: Per donor, CD8 memory used one plate, CD8 naive used two, CD4 memory used three and CD4 naive used three.

Positive CCR7 selection of CD45RO-negative cells yielded the naive CD8 cells, and terminally differentiated effector memory CD45RA+ cells were excluded. TCRdb keeps only in-frame clones here, not all; method: immunoSEQ multiplex PCR. The repertoire consists of some 740,000 clones, with more than 85% occurring once and the leading ten covering nearly 25%. The CDR3 runs 15 residues. Trimming took 3 bases from V and 6 from J, leaving 18 bases between them. Per germline, CDR1 MDHEN and CDR2 SYDVKM. The clonotype originates from a young man in good health. The chain is built from TRBV28 and TRBJ2-7; D is possibly TRBD2 (6 bases). The sequencing input was naive CD8+ T cells sorted from blood. The CDR3 sequence: CASSFASSGSVEQYF. The CDR3 DNA reads as TGTGCCAGCAGTTTCGCTTCAAGCGGGTCCGTCGAGCAGTACTTC. Full variable domain (remainder filled in from reference TRBV28 and TRBJ2-7): DVKVTQSSRYLVKRTGEKVFLECVQDMDHENMFWYRQDPGLGLRLIYFSYDVKMKEKGDIPEGYSVSREKKERFSLILESASTNQTSMYLCASSFASSGSVEQYFGPGTRLTVT.